This record concerns one T cell receptor beta chain sequence. As yet, its antigen is unknown. At one of its ends the junction is not consistent with the germline gene, which may arise from a read error. In germline, CDR1 is SGHDT, CDR2 YYEEEE. The CDR3 length is 14 residues. This specimen belongs to a study of tumor and adjacent non-tumor tissue in lung cancer. Across the study: There were about twelve adenocarcinoma, a couple of squamous cell carcinoma and 1 small cell lung cancer cases. Overall study results and limits: Tumor repertoires had a smaller top 100 clone share than normal lung. Higher tumor TCR diversity was associated with shorter survival.

No cell sorting was done before RNA was extracted from the tissue. Distant lung tissue was collected more than 3 cm away from the tumor edge. A modified ARM-PCR protocol with three rounds of nested PCR amplified TCRbeta. MiXCR was run by TCRdb on the multiplex PCR reads, yielding one entry per CDR3 protein. The sample carries 40,000 to 45,000 distinct CDR3 sequences, roughly 66% recorded once. The TCR was taken from a man aged 50 or older with non-small cell lung cancer. Sequenced sample: distant non-tumor lung tissue. The chain combines TRBV5-6 with TRBJ2-7, with a possible D match to TRBD1 (6 bases). Here the CDR3 DNA reads TGTGCCAGCAGTCCGGGGCAGGGGCCCTACGAGCGGTACTTC. Translating it yields CASSPGQGPYERYF.